The present TCR beta chain was sequenced within a study of blood T cell repertoires in COVID-19 (dated by TCRdb to the early 2020s). As for the study more broadly: Samples from collaborators originated in the United States, Italy and Spain and spanned both the acute and convalescent phases of COVID-19. The prospective study material was composed of cDNA or gDNA derived from T cells, B-cell-depleted T cells, or PBMCs. Subjects who had been exposed to COVID-19, were actively infected with it, or had recovered from it provided the deeply sampled blood TCRbeta repertoires that made up the dataset. A freely available public database, intended as a resource for researchers studying the immune response to SARS-CoV-2, is where the repertoires were released. Samples came from the ongoing ImmuneRACE study (first 160 participants) plus 1,254 subjects from 6 global collaborators. Sample metadata almost always included a de-identified subject ID, COVID-19 status, age in years and sex. Where available, HLA class I and class II types were obtained from metadata supplied by the sample provider rather than from assay-based typing.

CDR1 and CDR2 (MNHNS, SASEGT) derive from the germline V gene. The CDR3 sequence holds 14 residues, the cysteine and phenylalanine included. Only the CDR3 region is kept as DNA, spanning 42 bases read in frame from base 1. Trimming removed 2 bases from V and 3 bases from J, leaving 11 bases between the germline ends. Details on this clone: Its antigen specificity is not known. The record has no base qualities; no much larger clone is one base away.

Results and caveats for the whole study, not just this receptor: The quantity of clinical and demographic metadata differed by source and by participant and was supplied without curation.

The immunoSEQ Assay, a bias-controlled multiplex PCR, was used to amplify TCRbeta CDR3 regions from genomic DNA. The authors' pipeline ran thus. Nucleated cell counts per sample were estimated from amplification of reference gene primers within the assay. Sequence reads were collapsed and filtered to measure the absolute abundance of every unique TCRbeta CDR3 rearrangement. For each sample, productive Simpson clonality was calculated by taking the square root of Simpson's diversity index across productive rearrangements. TCRdb provides this immuneACCESS table in a form limited to in-frame rearrangements. Some clones are lacking; in checked studies, under half of them reflect an unresolved V gene, and why the rest are absent is not known. V and J calls and clone size are given by that table; D and trimming were obtained from the DNA. Across this sample there are 100,000 to 110,000 clones, with around 85% seen only once. The top ten hold 13% of the sample.

Collaborating institutions collected whole blood in K2EDTA tubes following their own protocols. For TCRbeta analysis, collaborators shipped samples in one of three forms: frozen whole blood, isolated PBMCs, or DNA extracted from either of those sample types. Here the chain combines TRBV6-1 and TRBJ2-7; no D gene call is confident. The TCR originated in a middle-aged man with active or convalescent COVID-19. Sequenced input: peripheral blood. The CDR3 has the sequence CASSEYRSVYEQYF. The nucleotides read TGTGCCAGCAGTGAATATCGGTCCGTCTACGAGCAGTACTTC.